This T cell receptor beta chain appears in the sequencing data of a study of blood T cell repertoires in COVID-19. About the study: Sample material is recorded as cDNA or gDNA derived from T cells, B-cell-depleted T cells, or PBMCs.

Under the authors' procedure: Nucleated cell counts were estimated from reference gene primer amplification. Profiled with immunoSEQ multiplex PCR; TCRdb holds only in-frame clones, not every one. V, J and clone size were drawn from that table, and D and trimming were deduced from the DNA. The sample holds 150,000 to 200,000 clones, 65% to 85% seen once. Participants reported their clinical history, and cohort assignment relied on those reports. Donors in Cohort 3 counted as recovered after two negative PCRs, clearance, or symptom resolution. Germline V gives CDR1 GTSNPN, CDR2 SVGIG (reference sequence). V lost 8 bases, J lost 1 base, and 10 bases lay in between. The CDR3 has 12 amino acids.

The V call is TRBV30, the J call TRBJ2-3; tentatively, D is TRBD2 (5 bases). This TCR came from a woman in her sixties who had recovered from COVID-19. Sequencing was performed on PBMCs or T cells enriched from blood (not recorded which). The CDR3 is CARGAGTDTQYF. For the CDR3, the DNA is TGTGCCCGTGGAGCGGGCACAGATACGCAGTATTTT.